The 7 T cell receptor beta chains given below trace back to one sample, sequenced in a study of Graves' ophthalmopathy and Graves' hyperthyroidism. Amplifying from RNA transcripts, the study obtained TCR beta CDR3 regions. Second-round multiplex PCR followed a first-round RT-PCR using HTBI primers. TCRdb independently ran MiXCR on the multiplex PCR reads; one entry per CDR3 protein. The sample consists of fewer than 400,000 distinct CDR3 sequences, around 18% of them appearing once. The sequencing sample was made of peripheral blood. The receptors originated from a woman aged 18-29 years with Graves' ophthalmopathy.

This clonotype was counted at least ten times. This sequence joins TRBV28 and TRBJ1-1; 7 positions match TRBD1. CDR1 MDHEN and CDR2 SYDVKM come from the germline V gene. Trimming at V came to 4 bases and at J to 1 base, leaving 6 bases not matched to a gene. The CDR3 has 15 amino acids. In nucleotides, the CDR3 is TGTGCCAGCAGTTCGACAGGGTTTTCGAACACTGAAGCTTTCTTT. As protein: CASSSTGFSNTEAFF.

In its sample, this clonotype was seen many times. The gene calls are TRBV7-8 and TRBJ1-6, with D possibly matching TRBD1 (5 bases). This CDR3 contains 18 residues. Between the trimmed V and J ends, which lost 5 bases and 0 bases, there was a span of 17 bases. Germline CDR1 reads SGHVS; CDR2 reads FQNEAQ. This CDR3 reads CASSPVGRGSSYNSPLHF. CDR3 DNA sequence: TGTGCCAGCAGCCCTGTGGGACGGGGGAGCTCCTATAATTCACCCCTCCACTTT.

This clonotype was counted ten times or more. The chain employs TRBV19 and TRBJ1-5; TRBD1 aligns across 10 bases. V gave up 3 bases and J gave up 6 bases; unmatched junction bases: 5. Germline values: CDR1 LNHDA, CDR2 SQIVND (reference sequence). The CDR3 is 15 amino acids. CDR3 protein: CASSISGQGFQPQHF. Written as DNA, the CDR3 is TGTGCCAGTAGTATTTCGGGACAGGGGTTTCAGCCCCAGCATTTT.

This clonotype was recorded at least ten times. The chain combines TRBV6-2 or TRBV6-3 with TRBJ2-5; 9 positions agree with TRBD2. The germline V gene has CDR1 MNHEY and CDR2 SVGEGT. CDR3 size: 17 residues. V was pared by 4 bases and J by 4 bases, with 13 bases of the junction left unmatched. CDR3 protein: CASSLSGRSEEGETQYF. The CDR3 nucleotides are TGTGCCAGCAGTTTGAGCGGGAGGTCAGAGGAAGGAGAGACCCAGTACTTC.

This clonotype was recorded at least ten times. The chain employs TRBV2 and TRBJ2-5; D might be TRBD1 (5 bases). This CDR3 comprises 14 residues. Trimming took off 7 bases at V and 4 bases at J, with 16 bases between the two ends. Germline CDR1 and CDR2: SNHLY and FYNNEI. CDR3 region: CASIRTSLPETQYF. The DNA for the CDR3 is TGTGCCAGCATCAGGACATCGCTCCCAGAGACCCAGTACTTC.

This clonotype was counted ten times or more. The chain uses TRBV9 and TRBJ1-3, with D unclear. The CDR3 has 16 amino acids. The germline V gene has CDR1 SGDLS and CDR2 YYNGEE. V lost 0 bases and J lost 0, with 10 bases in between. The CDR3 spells CASSVVPRTSGNTIYF. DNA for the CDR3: TGTGCCAGCAGCGTAGTTCCTCGGACCTCTGGAAACACCATATATTTT.

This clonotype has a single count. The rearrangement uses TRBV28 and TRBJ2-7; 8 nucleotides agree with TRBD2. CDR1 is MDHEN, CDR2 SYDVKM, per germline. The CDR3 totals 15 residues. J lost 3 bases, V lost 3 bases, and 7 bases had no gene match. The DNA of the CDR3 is TGTGCCAGCAGTTTGAGGGCGGGAGGAAACTACGAGCAGTACTTC. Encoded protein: CASSLRAGGNYEQYF.